This TCR beta chain was sequenced in a study of neurological immune-mediated disorders. Study-wide points: HTLV-1-associated myelopathy had the most TCR clonal expansion, whereas multiple sclerosis had the least (lower than in healthy controls).

Time point indicated: technical triplicate 2. As for the cDNA, it was generated by 5'RACE with 10-nucleotide random UMIs. In TCRdb, the 5' RACE reads were re-called with MiXCR into one record per CDR3 protein. The sample consists of tens of thousands of distinct CDR3 sequences, less than 25% of them appearing once. CDR3 size: 13 residues. The V end lost 8 bases, the J end lost 3 bases, and 13 bases lay between the germline ends. This clonotype was observed many times. Its antigen is undetermined. The V gene is TRBV12-3 or TRBV12-4, the J gene TRBJ2-5, with a possible D match to TRBD1 (7 bases). This receptor was taken from a man aged 55 to 70 with HTLV-1-associated myelopathy (HAM/TSP). Sequencing was performed on PBMCs. CDR3 amino acids: CASGTRGEETQYF. In nucleotides, the CDR3 is TGTGCCAGCGGGACCAGGGGGGAAGAGACCCAGTACTTC.